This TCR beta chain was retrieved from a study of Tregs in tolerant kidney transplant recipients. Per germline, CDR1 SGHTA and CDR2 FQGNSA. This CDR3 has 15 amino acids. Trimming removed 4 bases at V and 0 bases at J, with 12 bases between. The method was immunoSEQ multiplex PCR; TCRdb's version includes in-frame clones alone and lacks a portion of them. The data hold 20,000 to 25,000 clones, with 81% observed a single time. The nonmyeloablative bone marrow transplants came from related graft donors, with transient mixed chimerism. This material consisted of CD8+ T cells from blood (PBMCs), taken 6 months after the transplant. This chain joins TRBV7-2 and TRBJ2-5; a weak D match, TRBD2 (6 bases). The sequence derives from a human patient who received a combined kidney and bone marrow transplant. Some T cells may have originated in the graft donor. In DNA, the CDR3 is TGTGCCAGCAGCTCCTCGGGCGGGGACCAAGAGACCCAGTACTTC. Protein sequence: CASSSSGGDQETQYF.